This TCR beta chain was captured by sequencing in a study of T cell responses to AZD1222 COVID-19 vaccine. Turning to the study itself: Pooling was applied to second doses at about 4 or about 12 weeks. General study findings and limits: Among those given AZD1222, only 5 to 7 were seropositive at baseline.

This clone was counted between two and nine times. Its antigen remains unknown. CDR3 size: 17 residues. Only in-frame clones appear in the TCRdb table, and some are missing; sequencing was by immunoSEQ multiplex PCR. The repertoire holds under 80,000 clones, with approximately 88% as singletons. The rearrangement links TRBV21-1 to TRBJ2-7; the table's D call, TRBD1, was not checked against the DNA. TRBV21-1 corresponds to a pseudogene. Specimen: peripheral blood, collected on day 0 of AZD1222 vaccination. The source of this sequence is an adult in good health. The chain's CDR3 is CASSKVRGTGHSNEQYF. DNA for the CDR3: TGTGCCAGCAGCAAAGTACGTGGGACAGGGCACAGCAACGAGCAGTACTTC.